The rows below give T cell receptor beta chains drawn from one sample of a study of Ad26.COV2.S vaccination and SARS-CoV-2 variants. Clones were read by immunoSEQ multiplex PCR, and TCRdb kept only the in-frame ones, dropping some. This sample carries fewer than 400,000 clones, more than 85% of them seen once, and the ten largest clones take approximately 3.7%. The input for sequencing was peripheral blood, taken in a trial of Ad26.COV2.S vaccine versus placebo. The receptors come from a person between 18 and 60 years old who received the Ad26.COV2.S COVID-19 vaccine or a placebo. CDR3s include the opening cysteine and the closing phenylalanine or tryptophan. The D gene is left open where the match is weak. The size field is filled for only some rows; it gives once, few, many or a size class.

>TRBJ1-6|15|.|TRBV7-8|once
TGTGCCAGCAGCCGAGCGGGGGCAGGTAATTCACCCCTCCACTTT
CASSRAGAGNSPLHF
>TRBJ2-5|14|TRBD2|TRBV2|.
TGTGCCAGCAGTGTCACGGGGGGTGGAGAGACCCAGTACTTC
CASSVTGGGETQYF
>TRBJ2-1|14|TRBD2|TRBV4-1|.
TGCGCCAGCAGCCCGGGACTAGCGGGGGTTGAGCAGTTCTTC
CASSPGLAGVEQFF
>TRBJ1-4|14|.|TRBV27|.
TGTGCCAGCAGTCCAGTCGGGGGCGGTGAAAAACTGTTTTTT
CASSPVGGGEKLFF
>TRBJ2-7|14|.|TRBV27|.
TGTGCCAGCAGTATGGGGCTAAACCATTTCGGGCAGTACTTC
CASSMGLNHFGQYF
>TRBJ1-3|16|.|TRBV28|.
TGTGCCAGCAATCCTGGGGGGATAGGAACTGGAAACACCATATATTTT
CASNPGGIGTGNTIYF
>TRBJ2-2|15|TRBD1|TRBV2|.
TGTGCCAGCAGTGAATCAAGGACAGGGACCGGGGAGCTGTTTTTT
CASSESRTGTGELFF
>TRBJ1-2|12|.|TRBV7-9|few
TGTGCCAGCGCGGGGGAGGGTTCCGGCTACACCTTC
CASAGEGSGYTF
>TRBJ1-1|13|.|TRBV19|.
TGTGCCAGTAGTATAGTCCCGTGGGGGGAAGCTTTCTTT
CASSIVPWGEAFF
>TRBJ1-1|14|.|TRBV29-1|.
TGCAGCGTTGAGGACCTCCGGGACCCAAATGAAGCTTTCTTT
CSVEDLRDPNEAFF
>TRBJ2-7|12|TRBD2|TRBV29-1|.
TGCAGCGTTGTCGGGGGGGCCTACGAGCAGTACTTC
CSVVGGAYEQYF
>TRBJ2-7|16|TRBD1|TRBV2|.
TGTGCCAGCAGTGGAAACCGGGACAGGGGAATCTACGAGCAGTACTTC
CASSGNRDRGIYEQYF
>TRBJ1-2|16|.|TRBV6-6|.
TGTGCCAGCAGTTACGCCCAGGGTCGGCCTAACTATGGCTACACCTTC
CASSYAQGRPNYGYTF
>TRBJ2-4|17|.|TRBV13|.
TGTGCCAGCAGCTTGGCTAGCTATGGGAACGCCAAAAACATTCAGTACTTC
CASSLASYGNAKNIQYF
>TRBJ2-1|12|.|TRBV7-9|.
TGTGCCAGCAGCTTAGAGGGGAGTGAGCAGTTCTTC
CASSLEGSEQFF
>TRBJ2-3|15|.|TRBV3-1/TRBV3-2|.
TGTGCCAGCAGCCCGATGTATGGGCCGGGGGATACGCAGTATTTT
CASSPMYGPGDTQYF
>TRBJ2-5|15|TRBD1|TRBV5-1|.
TGCGCCAGCAGCTACGGGACAGGGGAGCAAGAGACCCAGTACTTC
CASSYGTGEQETQYF
>TRBJ2-3|16|.|TRBV4-1|.
TGCGCCAGCAGCCAAGGTTTGTCACAGAGCACAGATACGCAGTATTTT
CASSQGLSQSTDTQYF
>TRBJ1-6|15|.|TRBV10-3|.
TGTGCCATCAGCTCAGATAAGGGCCATAATTCACCCCTCCACTTT
CAISSDKGHNSPLHF
>TRBJ2-3|15|.|TRBV7-9|.
TGTGCCAGCAGCCACCGGAGGCTCGGCACAGATACGCAGTATTTT
CASSHRRLGTDTQYF
>TRBJ2-2|13|.|TRBV5-4|.
TGTGCCAGCAGCTTGATGTGGGGCGGGGAGCTGTTTTTT
CASSLMWGGELFF
>TRBJ2-1|16|TRBD2|TRBV24-1|.
TGTGCCACCAGTGCCGAGCGGGGATTCCCCTACAATGAGCAGTTCTTC
CATSAERGFPYNEQFF
>TRBJ1-6|16|.|TRBV5-4|.
TGTGCCAGCAGCCCGTCGAGAGGAATCCATAATTCACCCCTCCACTTT
CASSPSRGIHNSPLHF
>TRBJ1-2|13|.|TRBV28|.
TGTGCCAGCAGTTTAAGGGGTAGCTATGGCTACACCTTC
CASSLRGSYGYTF
>TRBJ1-1|11|.|TRBV19|.
TGTGCCAGTCGTGTTCCCCGAAAAGCTTTCTTT
CASRVPRKAFF
>TRBJ1-3|17|.|TRBV19|.
TGTGCCAGTAGTATCCCGGCCGTGGAATTCTCTGGAAACACCATATATTTT
CASSIPAVEFSGNTIYF
>TRBJ2-1|16|.|TRBV6-2/TRBV6-3|.
TGTGCCAGCAGTTACGGCACCACGATTAGTATAGGTGAGCAGTTCTTC
CASSYGTTISIGEQFF
>TRBJ2-7|13|.|TRBV4-1|.
TGCGCCAGCAGCCCCTTGTGGGGTCGGGAGCAGTACTTC
CASSPLWGREQYF
>TRBJ2-3|16|TRBD1|TRBV6-1|few
TGTGCCAGCAGTGCCGAGACAGGGGGGGGGACAGATACGCAGTATTTT
CASSAETGGGTDTQYF
>TRBJ1-2|11|.|TRBV3-1/TRBV3-2|.
TGTGCCAGCAGCCAAGGCAGGGCGGCCACCTTC
CASSQGRAATF
>TRBJ2-5|15|TRBD1|TRBV7-7|.
TGTGCCAGCAGCTCCGGGACAGGGCCAGTGGAGACCCAGTACTTC
CASSSGTGPVETQYF
>TRBJ2-7|15|TRBD1|TRBV6-5|.
TGTGCCAGCAGAACAACTGGGACAGGGGTTTACGAGCAGTACTTC
CASRTTGTGVYEQYF
>TRBJ2-2|12|TRBD1|TRBV9|.
TGTGCCAGCAGTCAACAGGGGGTAGAGCTGTTTTTT
CASSQQGVELFF
>TRBJ1-2|13|.|TRBV2|.
TGTGCCAGCAGCTACGGACAGAACTATGGCTACACCTTC
CASSYGQNYGYTF
>TRBJ1-1|15|.|TRBV4-1|.
TGCGCCAGCAGCCCAAGTCTGGGGGGATTCACTGAAGCTTTCTTT
CASSPSLGGFTEAFF
>TRBJ2-5|12|.|TRBV7-9|once
TGTGCCAGCAGCTTAGCGGGAGAGACCCAGTACTTC
CASSLAGETQYF
>TRBJ2-3|15|.|TRBV5-1|.
TGCGCCAGCAGCTCGGACCCCCGGGGGACAGATACGCAGTATTTT
CASSSDPRGTDTQYF
>TRBJ1-5|16|.|TRBV19|.
TGTGCCAGTAGTCTAGGTGTGGGGGTAGGGAATCAGCCCCAGCATTTT
CASSLGVGVGNQPQHF
>TRBJ2-2|16|TRBD1|TRBV24-1|.
TGTGCCACCAGTGAGACAGGGGGACCTAACACCGGGGAGCTGTTTTTT
CATSETGGPNTGELFF
>TRBJ1-5|14|.|TRBV6-5|.
TGTGCCAGCAGCGGGGGCGAAACACACCAGCCCCAGCATTTT
CASSGGETHQPQHF
>TRBJ2-7|14|.|TRBV4-1|once
TGCGCCAGCAGCCAACAGGGGTATGGGTACGAGCAGTACTTC
CASSQQGYGYEQYF
>TRBJ2-3|12|.|TRBV6-6|.
TGTGCCAGCAGTTACATAGAGGGTACGCAGTATTTT
CASSYIEGTQYF
>TRBJ2-7|15|TRBD1|TRBV2|few
TGTGCCAGCAGTGAAGGGTGGGGACAGGGCAACGAGCAGTACTTC
CASSEGWGQGNEQYF
>TRBJ1-5|13|.|TRBV10-2|few
TGCGCCAGCAGCGGGACGGAAAATCAGCCCCAGCATTTT
CASSGTENQPQHF
>TRBJ1-4|15|TRBD1|TRBV25-1|.
TGTGCCAGCAGCCTCTCAAGGACAGGGGTCGAAAAACTGTTTTTT
CASSLSRTGVEKLFF
>TRBJ1-2|15|TRBD1|TRBV5-1|.
TGCGCCAGCAGCGATGAGGGGACAGGGATCTATGGCTACACCTTC
CASSDEGTGIYGYTF
>TRBJ1-3|14|.|TRBV16|few
TGTGCCAGCAGCCAAGGCGGTTCTGGAAACACCATATATTTT
CASSQGGSGNTIYF
>TRBJ1-1|13|.|TRBV27|.
TGTGCCAGCAGACCCCAGGGTACGACTGAAGCTTTCTTT
CASRPQGTTEAFF
>TRBJ2-4|15|.|TRBV7-6|.
TGTGCCAGCAGCTTAGTATCAGGGGACAAAAACATTCAGTACTTC
CASSLVSGDKNIQYF
>TRBJ2-5|14|TRBD2|TRBV11-2|.
TGTGCCAGCAGCCTAGCGGGGGGCTTGGAGACCCAGTACTTC
CASSLAGGLETQYF
>TRBJ2-1|19|TRBD2|TRBV4-1|.
TGCGCCAGCAGCCATGGAAAGAGGCTAGCGGGGGGGCCCCGGTATGAGCAGTTCTTC
CASSHGKRLAGGPRYEQFF
>TRBJ1-5|14|TRBD1|TRBV6-5|once
TGTGCCAGCGCTTCTTCAAGGGGGCAGGAGCCCCAGCATTTT
CASASSRGQEPQHF
>TRBJ2-7|16|.|TRBV7-2|once
TGTGCCAGCAGCTTGTTAATCAGCTGGGACTCCTACGAGCAGTACTTC
CASSLLISWDSYEQYF
>TRBJ2-3|16|.|TRBV21-1|once
TGTGCCAGCAGCAATTGTCTCCGGGACAGGGGTGATACGCAGTATTTT
CASSNCLRDRGDTQYF
>TRBJ2-3|13|.|TRBV3-1/TRBV3-2|.
TGTGCCAGCAGCCAAGACCGCACAGATACGCAGTATTTT
CASSQDRTDTQYF
>TRBJ1-1|13|.|TRBV7-6|.
TGTGCCAGCAGCTCCTACACGAACACTGAAGCTTTCTTT
CASSSYTNTEAFF
>TRBJ1-1|13|.|TRBV12-3/TRBV12-4|.
TGTGCCAGCAGGTTCGGCCCGGGAGGGGAAGCTTTCTTT
CASRFGPGGEAFF
>TRBJ1-6|17|.|TRBV6-1|.
TGTGCCAGCAGTGAAACCTGGTCGGGGGCGGATAATTCACCCCTCCACTTT
CASSETWSGADNSPLHF
>TRBJ1-4|14|TRBD1|TRBV7-8|.
TGTGCCAGCAGCTGGGACAGGAGGAGTGAAAAACTGTTTTTT
CASSWDRRSEKLFF
>TRBJ1-3|18|TRBD1|TRBV6-2/TRBV6-3|.
TGTGCCAGCAGCCGACAGTGGGACAGCCTGAGCTCTGGAAACACCATATATTTT
CASSRQWDSLSSGNTIYF